The 26 T cell receptor beta chains given below trace back to one sample, sequenced in a study of blood T cell repertoires in COVID-19. Clones were sequenced by immunoSEQ multiplex PCR, and TCRdb holds only the in-frame ones, with some missing. The sample includes 150,000 to 200,000 clones, around three quarters seen only once; the top ten take around 19%. The sample taken for sequencing was PBMCs or T cells enriched from blood (not recorded which). The source of these receptors is a woman in her sixties or seventies in a cohort exposed to, infected with or recovered from COVID-19 (not recorded which).

V is TRBV6-2 or TRBV6-3 and J is TRBJ1-5; no clear D gene. This CDR3 spans 16 amino acids. The germline CDR1 and CDR2 sequences are MNHEY and SVGEGT. V was pared by 6 bases and J by 0 bases, with 15 bases between. The CDR3 DNA follows: TGTGCCAGCAGCCCCCGGTGGGAGGATAGCAATCAGCCCCAGCATTTT. It encodes CASSPRWEDSNQPQHF.

This clone was detected once. The chain carries TRBV29-1 and TRBJ2-1; TRBD2 agrees at 7 bases. The CDR3 runs 13 residues. Germline CDR1 SQVTM, CDR2 ANQGSEA. Trimming took 1 base from V and 10 from J; bases not matched to a gene: 7. CDR3 coding DNA: TGCAGCGTTGAAGGGGGGGGTGTAGGAGAGCAGTTCTTC. This gives the protein CSVEGGGVGEQFF.

The chain carries TRBV9 and TRBJ1-3; D not resolved. Trimming took 3 bases from V and 2 from J, leaving 12 bases between them. The CDR3 loop spans 15 amino acids. Germline CDR1 and CDR2: SGDLS and YYNGEE. The chain's CDR3 is CASSAEGIAGNTIYF. CDR3 coding DNA: TGTGCCAGCAGCGCAGAGGGAATTGCTGGAAACACCATATATTTT.

The chain combines TRBV18 with TRBJ2-2; a possible D gene is TRBD1 (6 bases). CDR1 is KGHSH, CDR2 LQKENI, per germline. The CDR3 contains 15 residues. Between the trimmed V and J ends, which lost 3 bases and 0 bases, there was a span of 8 bases. The CDR3 DNA reads as TGTGCCAGCTCACCGAGGACAGCGAACACCGGGGAGCTGTTTTTT. Translating it yields CASSPRTANTGELFF.

This clone appeared a few times. This sequence joins TRBV18 and TRBJ1-2, with TRBD1 matching over 7 bases. The junction had 9 bases not matched to a gene; V was cut back by 1 base and J by 4 bases. Germline CDR1 and CDR2: KGHSH and LQKENI. This CDR3 is 16 amino acids long. In nucleotides, the CDR3 is TGTGCCAGCTCACCACAACCACAGGGGCACCTCTATGGCTACACCTTC. It encodes CASSPQPQGHLYGYTF. Combining the CDR3 with reference TRBV18 and TRBJ1-2 gives the whole variable domain NAGVMQNPRHLVRRRGQEARLRCSPMKGHSHVYWYRQLPEEGLKFMVYLQKENIIDESGMPKERFSAEFPKEGPSILRIQQVVRGDSAAYFCASSPQPQGHLYGYTFGSGTRLTVV.

The rearrangement joins TRBV28 to TRBJ2-2; 7 nucleotides agree with TRBD2. The CDR3 contains 14 residues. V was pared by 6 bases and J by 2 bases, with 3 bases of the junction left unmatched. Germline CDR1 MDHEN, CDR2 SYDVKM. CDR3 protein: CASRASGNTGELFF. CDR3 DNA sequence: TGTGCCAGCAGGGCTAGCGGAAACACCGGGGAGCTGTTTTTT. Variable domain in full (rest from reference TRBV28 and TRBJ2-2): DVKVTQSSRYLVKRTGEKVFLECVQDMDHENMFWYRQDPGLGLRLIYFSYDVKMKEKGDIPEGYSVSREKKERFSLILESASTNQTSMYLCASRASGNTGELFFGEGSRLTVL.

This rearrangement joins TRBV4-1 to TRBJ1-2, with TRBD1 as a possible D gene (6 bases). The CDR3 consists of 14 residues. Trimming cost V 1 base and J 3 bases, with 9 bases left between them. In germline, CDR1 is MGHRA, CDR2 YSYEKL. The CDR3 loop is CASSQVQGDYGYTF. The CDR3 coding sequence is TGCGCCAGCAGCCAAGTACAGGGCGACTATGGCTACACCTTC.

This clone has a single count. The J gene is TRBJ1-6, the V gene TRBV4-1; 8 positions match TRBD1. The length of the CDR3 is 15 residues. The junction had 4 bases not matched to a gene; V was cut back by 0 bases and J by 9 bases. Germline V gives CDR1 MGHRA, CDR2 YSYEKL. For the CDR3, the DNA is TGCGCCAGCAGCCAAGAAGACAGGGGCACTTCACCCCTCCACTTT. Translating gives CASSQEDRGTSPLHF.

The chain employs TRBV27 and TRBJ2-1, with TRBD1 matching over 12 bases. The length of the CDR3 is 15 residues. Germline values: CDR1 MNHEY, CDR2 SMNVEV (reference sequence). With V trimmed by 7 bases and J by 4 bases, 5 bases remained unmatched. The CDR3 nucleotides read TGTGCCAGCACCTCGGGACAGGGGGCGTACAATGAGCAGTTCTTC. Translating it yields CASTSGQGAYNEQFF.

The chain employs TRBV19 and TRBJ1-4; D uncertain. Germline values: CDR1 LNHDA, CDR2 SQIVND (reference sequence). Trimming shortened V by 4 bases and J by 0 bases, and 6 bases separated the two germline ends. The CDR3 is 14 residues long. The CDR3 here is CASSRRATNEKLFF. CDR3 bases: TGTGCCAGTAGTAGGAGGGCAACTAATGAAAAACTGTTTTTT.

This clone has more than one count but fewer than ten. The chain joins TRBV6-4 to TRBJ2-2; no firm D call. The CDR3 totals 14 residues. The V end was cut by 5 bases, the J end by 4 bases, with 11 bases between. Germline lookup yields CDR1 MRHNA and CDR2 SNTAGT. The CDR3 reads CASSLQVFTGELFF. CDR3 DNA sequence: TGTGCCAGCAGTTTGCAGGTTTTCACCGGGGAGCTGTTTTTT.

This clone was found once. The rearrangement uses TRBV5-5 and TRBJ2-7; TRBD2 agrees at 7 bases. V was pared by 2 bases and J by 6 bases, with 8 bases of the junction left unmatched. Germline CDR1 and CDR2: SGHKS and YYEKEE (reference sequence). The CDR3 sequence is 14 residues long. Here the CDR3 reads CASSFTPGGGEQYF. The CDR3 coding sequence is TGTGCCAGCAGCTTTACGCCGGGAGGAGGCGAGCAGTACTTC.

This clone is a singleton in its sample. The chain employs TRBV28 and TRBJ2-1; TRBD2 aligns across 7 bases. Trimming at V came to 5 bases and at J to 12 bases, leaving 10 bases not matched to a gene. Germline CDR1 and CDR2: MDHEN and SYDVKM. This CDR3 is 13 amino acids long. CDR3 nucleotide sequence: TGTGCCAGCAGTCTACCGGCGGGGGTCGGGCAGTTCTTC. Amino acids: CASSLPAGVGQFF.

The chain combines TRBV29-1 with TRBJ1-1; maybe TRBD1 (5 bases). CDR3 size: 14 residues. The germline V gene has CDR1 SQVTM and CDR2 ANQGSEA. The V end was cut by 5 bases, the J end by 1 base, with 14 bases between. The CDR3 here is CSVRVGTGNTEAFF. CDR3 DNA: TGCAGCGTTAGGGTGGGCACAGGGAACACTGAAGCTTTCTTT.

V usage is TRBV19 and J usage is TRBJ2-3, with a tentative D call TRBD1 (7 bases). The CDR3 runs to 13 residues. Germline V gives CDR1 LNHDA, CDR2 SQIVND (reference sequence). Trimming removed 6 bases at V and 7 bases at J, with 14 bases between. The chain's CDR3 is CASSLEGANTQYF. DNA for the CDR3: TGTGCCAGTAGCCTGGAGGGGGCTAATACGCAGTATTTT. The full variable domain, completed using reference TRBV19 and TRBJ2-3, is DGGITQSPKYLFRKEGQNVTLSCEQNLNHDAMYWYRQDPGQGLRLIYYSQIVNDFQKGDIAEGYSVSREKKESFPLTVTSAQKNPTAFYLCASSLEGANTQYFGPGTRLTVL.

This rearrangement joins TRBV24-1 to TRBJ2-3; a weak D match, TRBD2 (5 bases). The germline V gene has CDR1 KGHDR and CDR2 SFDVKD. With 1 base removed from V and 8 bases from J, the gap between germline ends came to 12 bases. The CDR3 length is 14 residues. In DNA form, the CDR3 reads TGTGCCACCAGTGATTTAGAGGGAGTCGGTACGCAGTATTTT. The encoded protein is CATSDLEGVGTQYF.

The chain couples TRBV6-2 or TRBV6-3 to TRBJ1-4, with D possibly TRBD1 on 5 matching bases. The germline CDR1 and CDR2 sequences are MNHEY and SVGEGT. Trimming removed 5 bases from V and 0 bases from J, with 10 bases in between. The CDR3 runs 15 residues. The CDR3: CASSGARTTNEKLFF. The CDR3 DNA sequence: TGTGCCAGCAGTGGGGCCCGTACAACTAATGAAAAACTGTTTTTT.

This clone was found a few times. The chain joins TRBV19 to TRBJ2-2; D is perhaps TRBD2 (5 bases). This CDR3 contains 14 residues. V lost 1 base and J lost 5, with 8 bases in between. In germline, CDR1 is LNHDA, CDR2 SQIVND (reference sequence). The CDR3, as DNA: TGTGCCAGTAGTATAGCGGGGTATACCGGGGAGCTGTTTTTT. It is translated as CASSIAGYTGELFF.

In its sample, this clone ranks as medium-sized (0.01 to 0.1%). The chain combines TRBV28 with TRBJ1-2; 9 nucleotides match TRBD1. Germline CDR1 and CDR2: MDHEN and SYDVKM. V dropped 5 bases and J dropped 4; count of bases not matched to a gene: 17. This CDR3 spans 18 amino acids. Written as DNA, the CDR3 is TGTGCCAGCAGTGGATCTACAGGGGGCTTTCCTTTGGGCTATGGCTACACCTTC. Translated, it gives CASSGSTGGFPLGYGYTF.

The rearrangement links TRBV28 to TRBJ2-2; D perhaps matches TRBD1 (6 bases). CDR1 MDHEN and CDR2 SYDVKM come from the germline V gene. Trimming stripped 2 bases from V and 4 bases from J, with 8 bases between. The length of the CDR3 is 14 residues. CDR3 amino acids: CASSLRGSTGELFF. The CDR3 DNA sequence: TGTGCCAGCAGTTTAAGGGGGAGCACCGGGGAGCTGTTTTTT.

The chain couples TRBV28 to TRBJ1-4; D perhaps matches TRBD1 (5 bases). From germline, CDR1 is MDHEN and CDR2 SYDVKM. This CDR3 spans 15 amino acids. Trimming removed 5 bases at V and 7 bases at J, with 17 bases between. The CDR3 sequence is CASSPQRGGGEKLFF. DNA of the CDR3: TGTGCCAGCAGTCCTCAAAGGGGTGGTGGTGAAAAACTGTTTTTT.

This sequence joins TRBV14 and TRBJ1-4; the D gene is possibly TRBD1 (6 bases). Looked up from germline, CDR1 is SGHDN and CDR2 is FVKESK. The CDR3 spans 15 residues. Deletions cut 7 bases from V and 3 bases from J, with 15 bases between. CDR3 protein: CASKSRDNPNEKLFF. The CDR3 bases are TGTGCCAGCAAAAGCCGGGACAACCCTAATGAAAAACTGTTTTTT.

V is TRBV27 and J is TRBJ1-1; no clear D gene. The V and J ends lost 3 bases and 0 bases respectively, with 5 bases between them. The CDR3 length is 13 residues. CDR1 and CDR2 (germline): MNHEY, SMNVEV (reference sequence). The CDR3 loop is CASSLRMNTEAFF. CDR3 nucleotide sequence: TGTGCCAGCAGTTTGAGGATGAACACTGAAGCTTTCTTT.

This rearrangement joins TRBV6-5 to TRBJ1-2, with 8 nucleotides matching TRBD1. The germline gives CDR1 MNHEY, CDR2 SVGAGI. The V segment lost 2 bases and the J segment 8 bases; nucleotides outside the gene matches: 4. The CDR3 consists of 13 residues. In DNA, the CDR3 is TGTGCCAGCAGTTACCTGACAGGGGTCGGCTACACCTTC. It specifies CASSYLTGVGYTF.

The chain couples TRBV3-1 (or the pseudogene TRBV3-2) to TRBJ2-1; 9 positions match TRBD2. Germline V gene data show CDR1 as LGHDT and CDR2 as YNNKEL (reference sequence). J gave up 7 bases and V 1 base, and 8 bases lay outside the gene matches. This CDR3 is 16 amino acids long. The CDR3 loop reads CASSQGAASGVNEQFF. The CDR3 DNA sequence: TGTGCCAGCAGCCAAGGGGCGGCTAGCGGGGTGAATGAGCAGTTCTTC.

This chain connects TRBV20-1 to TRBJ2-5; D might be TRBD2 (5 bases). This CDR3 is built from 11 residues. The V gene's germline CDR1 is DFQATT and CDR2 SNEGSKA (reference sequence). The V and J ends lost 8 bases and 5 bases respectively, with 12 bases between them. The CDR3 spells CSSGFGETQYF. CDR3 in DNA: TGCAGTTCGGGGTTCGGGGAGACCCAGTACTTC.